Listed below are T cell receptor beta chains from one sample, sequenced in a study of T cells in Graves' hyperthyroidism and ophthalmopathy. MiXCR was run by TCRdb on the multiplex PCR reads, yielding one entry per CDR3 protein. The data show under 450,000 distinct CDR3 sequences, about a sixth seen once. The sequenced material came from blood. Every receptor here comes from a woman in her thirties with Graves' hyperthyroidism that later progressed to Graves' ophthalmopathy. Each CDR3 is given with its conserved first and last residue. D genes are given only for firm matches. The size entry is marked missing in some rows and otherwise reads once, few, many or a size class.

>TRBJ2-2|.|TRBV7-2|.
TGTGCCAGCAGCTCCCAGGACACCGGGGAGCTGTTTTTT
CASSSQDTGELFF
>TRBJ2-1|many|TRBV19|TRBD2
TGTGCCAGTAGTATGACTAGCGGGAGTGATGAGCAGTTCTTC
CASSMTSGSDEQFF
>TRBJ2-5|many|TRBV7-9|TRBD1
TGTGCCAGCAGGAATTCGGACAGGGGAGAGACCCAGTACTTC
CASRNSDRGETQYF
>TRBJ2-1|many|TRBV20-1|.
TGCAGTGGTGGCGGAAGCTCCTACAATGAGCAGTTCTTC
CSGGGSSYNEQFF
>TRBJ2-3|many|TRBV28|.
TGTGCCAGCAGTTTTTATGGGGAAGCAGATACGCAGTATTTT
CASSFYGEADTQYF
>TRBJ1-5|few|TRBV19|TRBD1
TGTGCCAGTAGTATAGATATCTTCCCAGGGGGGAGCAATCAGCCCCAGCATTTT
CASSIDIFPGGSNQPQHF
>TRBJ1-4|once|TRBV25-1|.
TGTGCCAGCAGTGATAGCGCAACTAATGAAAAACTGTTTTTT
CASSDSATNEKLFF
>TRBJ2-1|.|TRBV11-1|.
TGTGCCAGCAGAACCCGACCGGGCGGCTACAATGAGCAATTCTTC
CASRTRPGGYNEQFF
>TRBJ1-2|few|TRBV7-9|.
TGTGCCAGCAGCCCCGCGGACATTGATAACTATGGCTACACCTTC
CASSPADIDNYGYTF
>TRBJ2-3|many|TRBV6-1|.
TGTGCCAGCACCCAGGGGACCGGCACAGATACGCAGTATTTT
CASTQGTGTDTQYF
>TRBJ1-1|.|TRBV6-1|.
TGTGCCAGCAACGATGGTACTGAAGCTTTCTTT
CASNDGTEAFF